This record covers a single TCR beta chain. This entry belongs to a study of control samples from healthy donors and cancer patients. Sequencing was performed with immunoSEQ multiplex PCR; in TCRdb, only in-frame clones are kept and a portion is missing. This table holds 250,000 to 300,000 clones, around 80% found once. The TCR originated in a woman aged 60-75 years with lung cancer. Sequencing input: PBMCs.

Written as DNA, the CDR3 is TGCGCCAGCAGGGACTACTTCAATGAGCAGTTCTTC. Translated: CASRDYFNEQFF. The chain couples TRBV10-2 to TRBJ2-1; D is perhaps TRBD2 (6 bases). Germline lookup yields CDR1 WSHSY and CDR2 SAAADI. The CDR3 length is 12 residues. Deletions cut 6 bases from V and 6 bases from J, with 9 bases between.